These 28 T cell receptor beta chains were sequenced from one sample in a study of neurological immune-mediated disorders. Time point described: longitudinal time-point 1 (baseline). Using its own MiXCR run on the 5' RACE reads, TCRdb lists one record per CDR3 protein. The sample lists about 71,000 distinct CDR3 sequences, roughly 15% occurring once. The specimen was PBMCs. The receptors stem from a female donor with HTLV-1-associated myelopathy (HAM/TSP).

In this sample, this clonotype turned up many times. This chain connects TRBV28 to TRBJ2-1, with 15 positions matching TRBD2. CDR1 and CDR2 (germline): MDHEN, SYDVKM. Unmatched junction bases numbered 6, after V lost 5 bases and J lost 4 bases. The CDR3 covers 17 residues. The CDR3 DNA reads as TGTGCCAGCAGTGGCCTGGGACTAGCGGGGGGTTACAATGAGCAGTTCTTC. Amino acids: CASSGLGLAGGYNEQFF.

The sample holds many counts of this clonotype. DNA for the CDR3: TGCGCCAGCAGCCGGGATGGGACAGTGTACATGAACACTGAAGCTTTCTTT. Residues: CASSRDGTVYMNTEAFF. This sequence joins TRBV5-1 and TRBJ1-1; 7 nucleotides line up with TRBD1. Germline loops: CDR1 SGHRS, CDR2 YFSETQ. The CDR3 is 17 residues long. With V trimmed by 4 bases and J by 0 bases, 12 bases remained unmatched.

The DNA of the CDR3 is TGCGCCAGCAGCTTATTGGCTAGCGGGGGGGGCGAGCAGTTCTTC. Translated, it gives CASSLLASGGGEQFF. V is TRBV5-1 and J is TRBJ2-1, with TRBD2 matching over 12 bases. CDR1 is SGHRS and CDR2 is YFSETQ in the germline V gene. Losses at the gene ends were 2 bases for V and 10 bases for J; bases not matched to a gene: 7. This CDR3 is 15 amino acids long.

This clonotype was detected many times. This CDR3 is CASIGVSGELFF. The CDR3 DNA reads as TGTGCCAGCATAGGAGTTTCCGGGGAGCTGTTTTTT. The rearrangement links TRBV6-1 to TRBJ2-2; D not certain. Germline V gene lookup returns CDR1 MNHNS and CDR2 SASEGT. V was pared by 7 bases and J by 6 bases, with 9 bases between. The CDR3 length is 12 residues.

This clonotype occurred many times. The V call is TRBV20-1, the J call TRBJ1-2; D is unclear. The CDR3 length is 12 residues. The germline V gene has CDR1 DFQATT and CDR2 SNEGSKA (reference sequence). Trimming left V 1 base short and J 9 bases short, with 12 bases between. The CDR3 sequence is CSARANMESYTF. DNA of the CDR3: TGCAGTGCTAGAGCTAATATGGAGAGCTACACCTTC.

The table lists this clonotype with many counts. The V gene is TRBV11-2, the J gene TRBJ2-7, with D perhaps being TRBD1 or TRBD2 (6 bases each). Germline CDR1 reads SGHAT; CDR2 reads FQNNGV. The CDR3 is 15 residues long. V was cut by 7 bases and J by 3 bases, with 19 bases left in between. This chain's CDR3 is CASTVTAGEVYEQYF. DNA for the CDR3: TGTGCCAGCACTGTCACTGCAGGGGAGGTCTACGAGCAGTACTTC.

Many counts were recorded for this clonotype. This chain joins TRBV20-1 and TRBJ1-1, with TRBD1 identical over 10 bases. The germline V gene has CDR1 DFQATT and CDR2 SNEGSKA (reference sequence). J gave up 1 base and V 3 bases, and 2 bases lay outside the gene matches. The CDR3 length is 14 residues. CDR3 sequence (DNA): TGCAGTGCTAGGGGACAGGGGAGGAACACTGAAGCTTTCTTT. This translates into CSARGQGRNTEAFF.

Many counts were recorded for this clonotype. This sequence joins TRBV28 and TRBJ2-7; D is undetermined. V dropped 2 bases and J dropped 3 bases, with 5 bases sitting between them. Germline CDR1 is MDHEN and CDR2 is SYDVKM. The CDR3 totals 12 residues. The CDR3 spells CASSLLYYEQYF. The CDR3 coding sequence is TGTGCCAGCAGTTTACTTTACTACGAGCAGTACTTC.

This clonotype was seen only a few times. The chain employs TRBV2 and TRBJ2-2; 7 bases agree with TRBD1. CDR3 length: 14 amino acids. V shed 7 bases, J shed 1 base, and the junction held 3 bases outside the gene matches. Germline values: CDR1 SNHLY, CDR2 FYNNEI. CDR3 amino acids: CASMGQLNTGELFF. The CDR3 DNA reads TGTGCCAGCATGGGACAGCTGAACACCGGGGAGCTGTTTTTT.

This clonotype has at least ten counts. CDR3 amino acids: CASSLRQTYGYTF. The CDR3 DNA sequence: TGTGCCAGCAGTTTAAGGCAGACTTATGGCTACACCTTC. This chain uses TRBV28 with TRBJ1-2; no reliable D call. Germline-derived CDR1 and CDR2 are MDHEN and SYDVKM. Trimming left V 2 bases short and J 5 bases short, with 9 bases between. The CDR3 runs to 13 residues.

This clonotype was found many times. CDR3 coding DNA: TGTGCCAGCAGCTTAGGAGCGAACCCCTATGGCTACACCTTC. This codes for CASSLGANPYGYTF. The chain recombines TRBV7-8 with TRBJ1-2, with no clear D. Trimming pared 1 base from V and 4 bases from J, leaving 10 bases between. CDR3 length: 14 residues. Germline loops: CDR1 SGHVS, CDR2 FQNEAQ.

This clonotype was recorded at least ten times. The V and J genes are TRBV28 and TRBJ2-4; 7 nucleotides line up with TRBD2. CDR1 and CDR2 (germline): MDHEN, SYDVKM. The CDR3 extends over 12 amino acids. V trimming: 6 bases; J trimming: 6 bases; junction bases outside the gene matches: 2. CDR3: CASRTGGNIQYF. The CDR3 DNA follows: TGTGCCAGCAGAACGGGGGGAAACATTCAGTACTTC. Supplemented by reference TRBV28 and TRBJ2-4, the full variable domain reads DVKVTQSSRYLVKRTGEKVFLECVQDMDHENMFWYRQDPGLGLRLIYFSYDVKMKEKGDIPEGYSVSREKKERFSLILESASTNQTSMYLCASRTGGNIQYFGAGTRLSVL.

In its sample, this clonotype was seen many times. The chain links TRBV5-1 to TRBJ2-1, with 11 nucleotides matching TRBD1. CDR1 and CDR2 (germline): SGHRS, YFSETQ. CDR3 size: 16 residues. V shed 1 base and J 10 bases; nucleotides not matched to a gene: 10. DNA for the CDR3: TGCGCCAGCAGCTTGTGGACAGGGGGCGCGCGAAACGAGCAGTTCTTC. Protein product: CASSLWTGGARNEQFF. The variable domain in full, with the rest retrieved from reference TRBV5-1 and TRBJ2-1, is KAGVTQTPRYLIKTRGQQVTLSCSPISGHRSVSWYQQTPGQGLQFLFEYFSETQRNKGNFPGRFSGRQFSNSRSEMNVSTLELGDSALYLCASSLWTGGARNEQFFGPGTRLTVL.

This clonotype was seen repeatedly, ten times or more. The chain uses TRBV3-1 and TRBJ1-1, with TRBD1 matching 9 bases. The germline CDR1 and CDR2 sequences are LGHDT and YNNKEL (reference sequence). There are 15 residues in the CDR3. J lost 9 bases, V lost 2 bases, and 10 bases had no gene match. The CDR3 bases are TGTGCCAGCAGCCAATCGGACAGGGGCCATATGAAAGCTTTCTTT. Its protein product is CASSQSDRGHMKAFF. Full variable domain (remainder filled in from reference TRBV3-1 and TRBJ1-1): DTAVSQTPKYLVTQMGNDKSIKCEQNLGHDTMYWYKQDSKKFLKIMFSYNNKELIINETVPNRFSPKSPDKAHLNLHINSLELGDSAVYFCASSQSDRGHMKAFFGQGTRLTVV.

This clonotype came up a few times. This rearrangement joins TRBV6-5 to TRBJ2-3; 7 bases are shared with TRBD2. CDR3 length: 15 residues. The V gene's germline CDR1 is MNHEY and CDR2 SVGAGI. V shed 7 bases, J shed 1 base, and the junction held 8 bases outside the gene matches. CDR3 DNA: TGTGCCAGCAAACCGGCGGGGGAACGCACAGATACGCAGTATTTT. This sequence encodes CASKPAGERTDTQYF.

At least ten counts were recorded for this clonotype. The chain couples TRBV20-1 to TRBJ2-1; D is perhaps TRBD1 or TRBD2 (5 bases each). The CDR3 sequence is 14 residues long. V was clipped by 2 bases and J by 6 bases, with 14 bases between them. Germline V gene sequence: CDR1 DFQATT, CDR2 SNEGSKA (reference sequence). The CDR3 region is CSARSGTELNEQFF. Here the CDR3 DNA reads TGCAGTGCTAGATCCGGGACCGAGCTCAATGAGCAGTTCTTC.

Many counts were recorded for this clonotype. The gene calls are TRBV13 and TRBJ2-4; D perhaps matches TRBD2 (7 bases). CDR1 and CDR2 from the germline V gene are PRHDT and FYEKMQ (reference sequence). Deletions cut 0 bases from V and 3 bases from J, with 15 bases between. The CDR3 covers 17 residues. CDR3 loop: CASSLGKGGQGKNIQYF. CDR3 in DNA: TGTGCCAGCAGCTTAGGCAAGGGGGGGCAGGGCAAAAACATTCAGTACTTC.

Sample share makes this clonotype medium-sized. J is TRBJ2-7 and V is TRBV20-1; no reliable D call. Germline V gene data show CDR1 as DFQATT and CDR2 as SNEGSKA (reference sequence). The ends were cut back, 0 bases at V and 4 bases at J, with 4 bases in the middle. The CDR3 has 11 residues. CDR3 sequence (DNA): TGCAGTGCTAGAGATCAGTACGAGCAGTACTTC. This codes for CSARDQYEQYF.

This clonotype was recorded many times. The rearrangement uses TRBV20-1 and TRBJ1-4; D remains ambiguous. The CDR3 is 14 residues long. Germline V gene lookup returns CDR1 DFQATT and CDR2 SNEGSKA (reference sequence). V was pared by 0 bases and J by 10 bases, with 15 bases between. For the CDR3, the DNA is TGCAGTGCTAGAGAAACCACGAACTCAGGAAAACTGTTTTTT. Amino acid sequence: CSARETTNSGKLFF.

This clonotype was recorded at least ten times. The V call is TRBV5-1, the J call TRBJ1-6; D gene unclear. Germline CDR1 and CDR2: SGHRS and YFSETQ. This CDR3 has 14 residues. Trimming cost V 1 base and J 5 bases, with 7 bases left between them. In DNA, the CDR3 is TGCGCCAGCAGCTTGACGGTAGATAATTCACCCCTCCACTTT. Translated: CASSLTVDNSPLHF.

This clonotype has ten or more counts. This chain joins TRBV5-1 and TRBJ2-1, with 7 bases identical to TRBD1. CDR1 and CDR2 from the germline V gene are SGHRS and YFSETQ. The CDR3 is 13 residues long. V lost 4 bases, J lost 5 bases, and 3 bases stayed unmatched. The CDR3 sequence: CASSATGDNEQFF. The CDR3 DNA reads TGCGCCAGCAGCGCCACAGGGGACAATGAGCAGTTCTTC.

Many counts were recorded for this clonotype. The chain uses TRBV3-1 and TRBJ1-6; 7 nucleotides line up with TRBD1. The J segment lost 9 bases and the V segment lost 1 base, leaving 3 bases of the junction unmatched. From germline, CDR1 is LGHDT and CDR2 YNNKEL (reference sequence). The length of the CDR3 is 14 residues. The CDR3 spells CASSQAQGTSPLHF. The DNA of the CDR3 is TGTGCCAGCAGCCAAGCACAGGGGACTTCACCCCTCCACTTT.

This clonotype was detected many times. The rearrangement joins TRBV6-1 to TRBJ2-7; D gene ambiguous. This CDR3 spans 10 amino acids. Per germline, CDR1 MNHNS and CDR2 SASEGT. Trimming took off 8 bases at V and 3 bases at J, with 5 bases between the two ends. The CDR3 DNA is TGTGCCAGCTACAGCTACGAGCAGTACTTC. It yields the protein CASYSYEQYF.

This sequence joins TRBV10-3 and TRBJ1-1; a weak D match, TRBD1 (6 bases). The CDR3 length is 13 residues. Germline V gene sequence: CDR1 ENHRY, CDR2 SYGVKD. The ends were cut back, 10 bases at V and 0 bases at J, with 12 bases in the middle. CDR3 nucleotides: TGTGCCACCGACACAGGGTTGAACACTGAAGCTTTCTTT. This encodes CATDTGLNTEAFF.

This clonotype has at least ten counts. V and J are TRBV6-6 and TRBJ1-1, with 9 bases that match TRBD1. This CDR3 has 19 residues. V was clipped by 4 bases and J by 6 bases; unmatched bases: 21. From germline, CDR1 is MNHNY and CDR2 SVGAGI (reference sequence). The DNA of the CDR3 is TGTGCCAGCAGTTTTACGACTCGCACCGGGACAGGGCTCCCTCCTGAAGCTTTCTTT. It specifies CASSFTTRTGTGLPPEAFF.

About this clonotype itself: A much larger clone is a single base away; this may be a read error. The chain has TRBV5-1 and TRBJ2-3, with D perhaps being TRBD1 or TRBD2 (6 bases each). The CDR3 loop spans 15 amino acids. Germline CDR1 reads SGHRS; CDR2 reads YFSETQ. The CDR3 loop reads CTSSFLGGQERTQYF. As DNA, the CDR3 is TGCACCAGCAGCTTTCTCGGGGGCCAAGAACGTACGCAGTATTTT.

This rearrangement joins TRBV7-2 to TRBJ2-2; a weak D match, TRBD1 (6 bases). The CDR3 extends over 13 amino acids. CDR1 and CDR2 (germline): SGHTA, FQGNSA. V lost 5 bases, J lost 6 bases, and 10 bases lay in between. CDR3 DNA: TGTGCCAGCAGCACCCGACAGGCCGGGGAGCTGTTTTTT. Protein sequence: CASSTRQAGELFF.

The chain recombines TRBV5-1 with TRBJ2-1; D is possibly TRBD1 (5 bases). Germline V gives CDR1 SGHRS, CDR2 YFSETQ. The CDR3 extends over 15 amino acids. The V and J ends lost 2 bases and 6 bases respectively, with 15 bases between them. The CDR3 coding sequence is TGCGCCAGCAGCTTAACAGGTAACCTACCCAATGAGCAGTTCTTC. As protein: CASSLTGNLPNEQFF.